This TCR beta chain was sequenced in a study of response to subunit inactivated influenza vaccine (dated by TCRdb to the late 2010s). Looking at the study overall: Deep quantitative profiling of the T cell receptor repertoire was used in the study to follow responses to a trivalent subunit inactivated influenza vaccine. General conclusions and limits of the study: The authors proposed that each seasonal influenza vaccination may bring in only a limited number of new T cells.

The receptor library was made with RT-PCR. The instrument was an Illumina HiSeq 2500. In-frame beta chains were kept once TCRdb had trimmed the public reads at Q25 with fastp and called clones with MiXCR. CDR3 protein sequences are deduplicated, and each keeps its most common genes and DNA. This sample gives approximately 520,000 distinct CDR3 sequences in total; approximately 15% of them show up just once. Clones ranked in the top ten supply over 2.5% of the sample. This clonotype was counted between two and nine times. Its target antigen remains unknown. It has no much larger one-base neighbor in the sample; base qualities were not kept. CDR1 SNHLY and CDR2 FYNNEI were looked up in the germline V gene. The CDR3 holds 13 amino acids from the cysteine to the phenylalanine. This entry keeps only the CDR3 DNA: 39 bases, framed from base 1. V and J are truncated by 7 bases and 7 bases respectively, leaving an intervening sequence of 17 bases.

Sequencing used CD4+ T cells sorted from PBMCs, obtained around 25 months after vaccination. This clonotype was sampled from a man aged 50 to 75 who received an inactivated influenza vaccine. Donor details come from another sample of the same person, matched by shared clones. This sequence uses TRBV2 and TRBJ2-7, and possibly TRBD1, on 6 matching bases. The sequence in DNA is TGTGCCAGCACCTCTTCGGGACATTTAGAGCAGTACTTC. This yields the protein CASTSSGHLEQYF.